This TCR beta chain stems from a study of T cell changes during pregnancy in multiple sclerosis. Produced via immunoSEQ multiplex PCR; TCRdb's table is partial and in-frame only. The sample has roughly 42,000 clones; about 90% are singletons. Trimming shortened V by 4 bases and J by 0 bases, and 16 bases separated the two germline ends. This CDR3 contains 16 residues. Looked up from germline, CDR1 is SGHNT and CDR2 is YYREEE (reference sequence). Only a few counts were recorded for this clone. This sequence joins TRBV5-4 and TRBJ1-2, with D possibly being TRBD1 (5 bases). The sample here was CD4+ T cells from peripheral blood mononuclear cells, taken in the second trimester of pregnancy. The sequence came from a female donor in good health, enrolled as a control in a pregnancy study. CDR3 DNA: TGTGCCAGCAGCCCGGGGGTGACAACAGCTAACTATGGCTACACCTTC. Protein: CASSPGVTTANYGYTF.